The 18 T cell receptor beta chains listed next were all sequenced from one sample in a study of beta chain features in type 1 diabetes. Findings and limits, study-wide: Across all four CD4+ subsets, people with type 1 diabetes showed modestly shorter TCRB CDR3s.

Expressed TCRB transcripts were sequenced after all isolated RNA was converted to cDNA. Libraries were prepared by immunoSEQ multiplex PCR; TCRdb keeps only in-frame clonotypes and omits some of them. The table includes about 160,000 clones, 6.5% to 8.5% detected once. These receptors' antigens are unknown. Sequenced: central memory CD4+ T cells from blood. These receptors were taken from a woman under 30 with type 1 diabetes.

About this clone itself: A much bigger clone sits one base away, suggesting this may be a read error. V usage is TRBV5-6 and J usage is TRBJ2-5; a possible D gene is TRBD2 (5 bases). The germline V and J ends were trimmed by 5 bases and 5 bases, with 16 bases remaining between them. The germline gives CDR1 SGHDT, CDR2 YYEEEE. The CDR3 contains 14 residues. CDR3 coding DNA: TGTGCCAGCAGGGGAAGCGGACCCAGGGAGACCCAGTACTTC. It codes for CASRGSGPRETQYF.

The chain joins TRBV19 to TRBJ1-2; unclear D gene. Germline V gene sequence: CDR1 LNHDA, CDR2 SQIVND (reference sequence). CDR3 length equals 13 residues. V lost 4 bases, J lost 4 bases, and 10 bases lay in between. The chain's CDR3 is CASSNHGPYGYTF. For the CDR3, the DNA is TGTGCCAGTAGTAACCATGGGCCCTATGGCTACACCTTC. Full variable domain (rest looked up from reference TRBV19 and TRBJ1-2): DGGITQSPKYLFRKEGQNVTLSCEQNLNHDAMYWYRQDPGQGLRLIYYSQIVNDFQKGDIAEGYSVSREKKESFPLTVTSAQKNPTAFYLCASSNHGPYGYTFGSGTRLTVV.

This clone was seen only a few times. The chain couples TRBV11-3 to TRBJ2-3; possible D gene TRBD2, 6 bases. V dropped 0 bases and J dropped 14 bases, with 15 bases sitting between them. This CDR3 spans 13 amino acids. Germline-derived CDR1 and CDR2 are SGHNT and YENEEA. In nucleotides, the CDR3 is TGTGCCAGCAGCTTAGATGGCGCGGGGCCAACGTATTTT. Amino acid sequence: CASSLDGAGPTYF. Looking up the rest from reference TRBV11-3 and TRBJ2-3 gives the full variable domain: EAGVVQSPRYKIIEKKQPVAFWCNPISGHNTLYWYLQNLGQGPELLIRYENEEAVDDSQLPKDRFSAERLKGVDSTLKIQPAELGDSAVYLCASSLDGAGPTYFGPGTRLTVL.

This clone showed up just a few times. The gene calls are TRBV20-1 and TRBJ2-7; TRBD2 matches at 12 bases. The CDR3 extends over 11 amino acids. From germline, CDR1 is DFQATT and CDR2 SNEGSKA (reference sequence). The CDR3 sequence is CSTGGTSGFQV. CDR3 sequence (DNA): TGCAGCACCGGCGGGACTAGCGGGTTTCAGGTC.

The chain links TRBV9 to TRBJ2-5; maybe TRBD2 (5 bases). The V and J ends lost 4 bases and 5 bases respectively, with 15 bases between them. Germline assignment: CDR1 SGDLS and CDR2 YYNGEE. The CDR3 spans 14 residues. In DNA form, the CDR3 reads TGTGCCAGCAGCCCCCAACTAGGGCGGGAGACCCAGTACTTC. This encodes CASSPQLGRETQYF.

The chain combines TRBV2 with TRBJ2-1, with 10 bases that match TRBD2. In germline, CDR1 is SNHLY, CDR2 FYNNEI. This CDR3 comprises 15 residues. V lost 6 bases, J lost 7 bases, and 9 bases stayed unmatched. The CDR3 sequence is CASSIAGGVENEQFF. The CDR3 coding sequence is TGTGCCAGCAGCATAGCGGGGGGCGTGGAGAATGAGCAGTTCTTC.

This clone came up a few times. The chain recombines TRBV4-3 with TRBJ1-2; D remains ambiguous. Germline CDR1 LGHNA, CDR2 YSLEER. The V end lost 2 bases, the J end lost 4 bases, and 11 bases lay between the germline ends. The CDR3 runs to 14 residues. CDR3 sequence (DNA): TGCGCCAGCAGCCAAAAGTACACAGCCTATGGCTACACCTTC. Translating gives CASSQKYTAYGYTF.

This clone was recorded a few times. The chain carries TRBV6-1 and TRBJ1-5; D gene unclear. With 6 bases removed from V and 3 bases from J, the gap between germline ends came to 9 bases. Germline CDR1 reads MNHNS; CDR2 reads SASEGT. The CDR3 spans 13 residues. The CDR3 DNA sequence: TGTGCCAGCAGGCGGGATCTCAATCAGCCCCAGCATTTT. Amino acids: CASRRDLNQPQHF.

This clone was seen a few times. The V gene is TRBV28, the J gene TRBJ2-7, with a possible D match to TRBD2 (5 bases). V lost 7 bases to trimming and J lost 3 bases, with 19 bases between them. CDR3 length equals 15 residues. The germline V gene has CDR1 MDHEN and CDR2 SYDVKM. CDR3 DNA sequence: TGTGCCAGCAAGGTAATAGGATTCGGGAACTACGAGCAGTACTTC. This translates into CASKVIGFGNYEQYF.

Only a few counts were recorded for this clone. The rearrangement joins TRBV15 to TRBJ1-2; D not resolved. Germline CDR1 reads LNHNV; CDR2 reads YYDKDF (reference sequence). Trimming shortened V by 0 bases and J by 4 bases, and 9 bases separated the two germline ends. The CDR3 consists of 14 residues. In nucleotides, the CDR3 is TGTGCCACCAGCAGAGAGGCGGAACCCTATGGCTACACCTTC. Translation gives CATSREAEPYGYTF. Together with reference TRBV15 and TRBJ1-2, the CDR3 gives the full variable domain: DAMVIQNPRYQVTQFGKPVTLSCSQTLNHNVMYWYQQKSSQAPKLLFHYYDKDFNNEADTPDNFQSRRPNTSFCFLDIRSPGLGDTAMYLCATSREAEPYGYTFGSGTRLTVV.

This clone was found a few times. CDR3 bases: TGTGCCACGCGGCGGGAGGGCGGCCAGCAGTACTTC. Protein sequence: CATRREGGQQYF. The rearrangement joins TRBV5-6 to TRBJ2-7; 9 bases agree with TRBD2. The CDR3 length is 12 residues. Losses at the gene ends were 9 bases for V and 8 bases for J; bases not matched to a gene: 9. CDR1 and CDR2 (germline): SGHDT, YYEEEE.

The chain is built from TRBV6-6 and TRBJ2-1, with D possibly TRBD2 on 6 matching bases. Per germline, CDR1 MNHNY and CDR2 SVGAGI (reference sequence). The CDR3 totals 14 residues. Trimming pared 5 bases from V and 6 bases from J, leaving 14 bases between. The CDR3 DNA reads TGTGCCAGCAGTCCCCCGGGACTCCGCAATGAGCAGTTCTTC. Amino acid sequence: CASSPPGLRNEQFF.

This clone was counted between two and nine times. The V call is TRBV4-3, the J call TRBJ2-3, with D maybe TRBD2 (5 bases). The CDR3 runs to 14 residues. Trimming removed 0 bases at V and 5 bases at J, with 9 bases between. CDR1 is LGHNA and CDR2 is YSLEER in the germline V gene. CDR3 loop: CASSQEREIDTQYF. CDR3 coding DNA: TGCGCCAGCAGCCAAGAACGGGAAATAGATACGCAGTATTTT.

In this sample, this clone turned up a few times. The CDR3 loop is CASSQGAPGKDTQYF. The CDR3 nucleotides read TGCGCCAGCAGCCAAGGGGCCCCAGGTAAAGATACGCAGTATTTT. The chain links TRBV4-3 to TRBJ2-3; D not resolved. Trimming removed 1 base from V and 5 bases from J, with 13 bases in between. Germline V CDR1 and CDR2: LGHNA, YSLEER. The CDR3 has 15 amino acids.

The chain combines TRBV7-3 with TRBJ2-3; TRBD1 aligns across 7 bases. Germline V gene lookup returns CDR1 SGHTA and CDR2 FQGTGA. The V and J ends lost 3 bases and 7 bases, in that order; junction bases with no gene match: 10. The CDR3 sequence is 15 residues long. CDR3 coding DNA: TGTGCCAGCAGCTTCCAAATAGGACAGGCTAATACGCAGTATTTT. It is translated as CASSFQIGQANTQYF.

J is TRBJ2-5 and V is TRBV7-8; 7 positions agree with TRBD1. This CDR3 region has 14 residues. In germline, CDR1 is SGHVS, CDR2 FQNEAQ. The ends lost 1 base at V and 5 bases at J; junction bases unmatched: 4. CDR3: CASSLEDREETQYF. The DNA of the CDR3 is TGTGCCAGCAGCTTAGAAGACAGGGAGGAGACCCAGTACTTC.

The chain combines TRBV21-1 with TRBJ2-1; no check of the table's D call, TRBD1, against the DNA was made. TRBV21-1 is listed as a pseudogene. CDR3 length equals 13 residues. The DNA of the CDR3 is TGTGCCAGCAGCAAAAACAGTGGGTGTGAGCAGTTCTTC. As protein: CASSKNSGCEQFF.

This clone was seen a few times. This chain connects TRBV10-3 to TRBJ2-7; a weak D match, TRBD1 (7 bases). The germline V gene has CDR1 ENHRY and CDR2 SYGVKD. The ends were cut back, 6 bases at V and 3 bases at J, with 15 bases in the middle. This CDR3 is 14 amino acids long. CDR3: CAIREGASYYEQYF. CDR3 DNA: TGTGCCATCAGGGAGGGGGCTTCCTACTACGAGCAGTACTTC.